This T cell receptor beta chain was sequenced during a study of T and B cells in COVID-19 patients. TRB rearrangements were amplified by multiplex PCR with BIOMED2 TRB-A/B primers. Via MiXCR, TCRdb re-called the multiplex PCR reads, giving one row per CDR3 protein. The sample carries some 11,000 distinct CDR3 sequences, approximately 35% recorded once. From blood, about 220-500 ng of genomic DNA served as TRB template. The CDR3 spans 16 residues. V was pared by 0 bases and J by 0 bases, with 3 bases of the junction left unmatched. Germline V gene sequence: CDR1 SGHDT, CDR2 YYEEEE. In this sample, this clonotype turned up a few times.

The chain is built from TRBV5-6 and TRBJ1-3; TRBD1 aligns across 7 bases. Material for sequencing was blood. The TCR comes from a human donor with active COVID-19. The CDR3 bases are TGTGCCAGCAGCTTGGTGACAGGGCGCTCTGGAAACACCATATATTTT. Its translation: CASSLVTGRSGNTIYF.